This TCR beta chain was obtained from a study of vaccination and CD4 T cells after COVID-19. This clonotype was observed a few times. Its target is not known. Oncomine TCR Beta short-read sequencing was applied to DNA from cultured CD4+ T cells. TCRdb re-called the PCR reads with MiXCR, one entry per CDR3 protein. The sample lists roughly 16,000 distinct CDR3 sequences, 45% to 65% occurring once. The sample's treatment: roughly ten-day PBMC culture with coronavirus spike peptide pools or control peptides (ViraFEST assay). Germline CDR1 MNHNS, CDR2 SASEGT. This CDR3 region has 14 residues. The V and J ends lost 6 bases and 3 bases, in that order; junction bases with no gene match: 6.

The chain recombines TRBV6-1 with TRBJ1-2; 8 bases are a match to TRBD1. Sequenced: CD4+ T cells from blood, cultured in vitro. The sequence was obtained from a human donor who had recovered from COVID-19. The CDR3 DNA follows: TGTGCCAGCAGCCGCGGACAGGGCGACTATGGCTACACCTTC. Residues: CASSRGQGDYGYTF.